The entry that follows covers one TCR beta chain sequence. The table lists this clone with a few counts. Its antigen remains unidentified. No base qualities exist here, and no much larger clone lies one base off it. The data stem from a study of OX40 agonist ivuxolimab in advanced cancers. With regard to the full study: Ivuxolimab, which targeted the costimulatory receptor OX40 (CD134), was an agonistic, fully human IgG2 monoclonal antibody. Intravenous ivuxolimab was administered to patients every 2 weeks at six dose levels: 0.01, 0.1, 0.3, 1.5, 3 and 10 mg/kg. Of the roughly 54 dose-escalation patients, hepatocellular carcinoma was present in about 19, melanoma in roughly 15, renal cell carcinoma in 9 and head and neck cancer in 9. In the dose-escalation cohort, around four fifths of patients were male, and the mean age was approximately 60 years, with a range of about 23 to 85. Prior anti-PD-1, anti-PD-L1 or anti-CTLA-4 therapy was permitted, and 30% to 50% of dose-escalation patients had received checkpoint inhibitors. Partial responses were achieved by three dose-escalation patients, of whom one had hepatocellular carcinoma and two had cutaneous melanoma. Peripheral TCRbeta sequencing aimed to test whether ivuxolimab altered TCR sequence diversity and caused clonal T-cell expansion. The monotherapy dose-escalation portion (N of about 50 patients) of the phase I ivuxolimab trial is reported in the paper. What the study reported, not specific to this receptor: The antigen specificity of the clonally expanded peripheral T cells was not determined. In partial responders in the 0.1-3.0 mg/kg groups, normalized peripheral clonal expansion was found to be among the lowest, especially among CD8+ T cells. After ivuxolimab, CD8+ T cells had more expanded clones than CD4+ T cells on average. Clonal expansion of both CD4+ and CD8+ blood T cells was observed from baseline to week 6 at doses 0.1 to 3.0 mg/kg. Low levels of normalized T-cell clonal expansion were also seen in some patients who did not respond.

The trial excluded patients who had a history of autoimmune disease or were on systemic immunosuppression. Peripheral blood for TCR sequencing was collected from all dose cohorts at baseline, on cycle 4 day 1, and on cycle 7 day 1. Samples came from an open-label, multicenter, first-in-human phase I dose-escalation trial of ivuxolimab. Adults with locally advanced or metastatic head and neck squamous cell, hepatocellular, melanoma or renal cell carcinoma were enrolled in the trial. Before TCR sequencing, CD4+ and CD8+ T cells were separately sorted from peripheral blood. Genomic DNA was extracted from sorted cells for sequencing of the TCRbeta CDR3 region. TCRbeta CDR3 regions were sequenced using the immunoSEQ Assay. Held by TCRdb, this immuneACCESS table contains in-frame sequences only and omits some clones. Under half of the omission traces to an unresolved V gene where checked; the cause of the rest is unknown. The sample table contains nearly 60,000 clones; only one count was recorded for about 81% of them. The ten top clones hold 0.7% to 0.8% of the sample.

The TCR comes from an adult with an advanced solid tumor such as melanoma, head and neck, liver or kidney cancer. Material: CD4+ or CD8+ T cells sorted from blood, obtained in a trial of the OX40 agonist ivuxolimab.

This receptor has the CDR3 CASSRGPPIAGEKLFF. The DNA reads as follows: TGTGCCAGCTCAAGAGGGCCCCCGATCGCGGGGGAAAAACTGTTTTTT. In this chain, TRBV18 is recombined with TRBJ1-4; the D gene is not confidently resolved. The germline V gene provides CDR1 KGHSH and CDR2 LQKENI. The CDR3 sequence holds 16 residues, the cysteine and phenylalanine included. Solely the CDR3 DNA is kept, with 48 bases framed from the first base. The V end loses 5 bases and the J end loses 8 bases, and a stretch of 21 bases separates them.